The T cell receptor (beta chain) under discussion was sequenced for a study of cytomegalovirus exposure and HLA in healthy donors. The CDR3 spans 14 residues. Germline CDR1 and CDR2: SQVTM and ANQGSEA. The PCR contained 60 Vbeta and 13 Jbeta primers. Libraries were prepared by immunoSEQ multiplex PCR; TCRdb keeps only in-frame clonotypes and omits some of them. The sample shows some 110,000 clones, under 80% of them seen only once. The genes are TRBV29-1 and TRBJ2-5, with TRBD1 as a possible D gene (5 bases). TRBJ2-7 explains the end of the DNA better; the J call may be wrong. This receptor was identified in a woman in her fifties or sixties in good health and CMV-seropositive. The sample taken for sequencing was PBMCs. The CDR3: CSVVIGANLYEQYF. CDR3 in DNA: TGCAGCGTTGTAATAGGGGCGAACCTCTACGAGCAGTACTTC.